This T cell receptor (beta chain) was identified in a study of radiotherapy plus CTLA-4 blockade in lung cancer. In the study overall: Objective response rate was roughly 19%; disease control rate, approximately 28%.

Assay: immunoSEQ multiplex PCR; the TCRdb copy retains only in-frame clones and omits some. The sample contains about 60,000 clones, 70% to 80% of which appear only once. In germline, CDR1 is SNHLY, CDR2 FYNNEI. V shed 5 bases and J 5 bases; nucleotides not matched to a gene: 9. The CDR3 loop spans 16 amino acids. Each patient with chemo-refractory metastatic non-small-cell lung cancer was treated with focal radiation plus CTLA-4 blockade using ipilimumab. Study observations and caveats: Early clone dynamics of blood T cells, plus interferon-beta, reportedly predicted response best. In blood, tumor-derived TCR clones expanded after radiotherapy plus ipilimumab.

For this clone: As yet, its antigen is unknown.

Material: peripheral blood, obtained from a patient treated with radiotherapy plus ipilimumab. The chain combines TRBV2 with TRBJ2-5; 12 nucleotides line up with TRBD2. This clonotype was obtained from a human donor with non-small cell lung cancer who had a complete response to radiotherapy plus ipilimumab. The CDR3 DNA sequence: TGTGCCAGCAGTCCTCTAGCGGGGGGGCCCCTTGAGACCCAGTACTTC. Its translation is CASSPLAGGPLETQYF.